The 18 T cell receptor beta chains presented below share a single source sample, sequenced in a study of CD8 T cells in ankylosing spondylitis. TCRdb ran MiXCR on the 5' RACE reads and lists one entry per CDR3 protein. The sample has about 840,000 distinct CDR3 sequences; over 9.5% are singletons. Whole-study results and caveats: Seemingly distinctive of ankylosing spondylitis blood was a TCR beta motif formed by eight highly homologous variants.

For these receptors, no antigen is known. The sample comprised blood, either unsorted or a sorted T cell fraction (not recorded which). The receptors come from a male donor with ankylosing spondylitis.

This clonotype was seen many times. V gene TRBV12-3 or TRBV12-4 combines with J gene TRBJ2-3; tentative D call: TRBD2 (6 bases). This CDR3 comprises 15 residues. Between the trimmed V and J ends, which lost 6 bases and 1 base, there was a span of 14 bases. For the CDR3, the DNA is TGTGCCAGCAGGGCGGGAATATTCGGCACAGATACGCAGTATTTT. Translating it yields CASRAGIFGTDTQYF.

This clonotype was observed a handful of times. The chain recombines TRBV20-1 with TRBJ2-1, with a weak D call TRBD2 (5 bases). Germline loops: CDR1 DFQATT, CDR2 SNEGSKA (reference sequence). This CDR3 contains 13 residues. V lost 5 bases to trimming and J lost 3 bases, with 11 bases between them. The CDR3 DNA reads TGCAGTGCTGGCGGGCTCGACTACAATGAGCAGTTCTTC. It codes for CSAGGLDYNEQFF.

This sequence joins TRBV29-1 and TRBJ2-5; D ambiguous. The V gene lost 4 bases and the J gene lost 3 bases, with 15 bases spanning the gap. This CDR3 has 14 residues. Germline V gene lookup returns CDR1 SQVTM and CDR2 ANQGSEA. CDR3 nucleotides: TGCAGCGTTGTCCCATTAAAGGGTAAAGAGACCCAGTACTTC. Protein sequence: CSVVPLKGKETQYF.

V usage is TRBV20-1 and J usage is TRBJ2-2; D ambiguous. V dropped 6 bases and J dropped 7 bases, with 9 bases sitting between them. The CDR3 totals 11 residues. Germline V CDR1 and CDR2: DFQATT, SNEGSKA (reference sequence). Here the CDR3 reads CSAPRYGELFF. CDR3 DNA: TGCAGTGCCCCCCGGTACGGGGAGCTGTTTTTT.

The chain employs TRBV10-3 and TRBJ1-1; unclear D gene. In germline, CDR1 is ENHRY, CDR2 SYGVKD. V lost 3 bases and J lost 1, with 12 bases in between. This CDR3 has 15 amino acids. The CDR3 here is CAISDPKLGNTEAFF. The CDR3 region has the DNA TGTGCCATCAGTGATCCGAAATTGGGGAACACTGAAGCTTTCTTT.

This clonotype appeared many times. The V and J genes are TRBV29-1 and TRBJ1-2, with D possibly being TRBD1 (5 bases). The CDR3 runs to 15 residues. Trimming removed 6 bases from V and 3 bases from J, with 20 bases in between. Germline V gene lookup returns CDR1 SQVTM and CDR2 ANQGSEA. The CDR3 nucleotides read TGCAGCGTCGTCGGGACCGCCCAAGACTACTATGGCTACACCTTC. This codes for CSVVGTAQDYYGYTF.

This clonotype was observed many times. This chain links TRBV5-1 with TRBJ2-2; D unresolved. Germline V gene lookup returns CDR1 SGHRS and CDR2 YFSETQ. The CDR3 extends over 12 amino acids. V was clipped by 1 base and J by 4 bases, with 2 bases between them. CDR3 residues: CASSLSTGELFF. In DNA, the CDR3 is TGCGCCAGCAGCTTGAGCACCGGGGAGCTGTTTTTT.

This clonotype was seen a few times. CDR3 in DNA: TGTGCCAGCAGTTTACTGGCGGGAGGCTCTGGGAATGAGCAGTTCTTC. The encoded protein is CASSLLAGGSGNEQFF. The chain employs TRBV27 and TRBJ2-1; 8 nucleotides line up with TRBD2. The junction had 10 bases not matched to a gene; V was cut back by 2 bases and J by 7 bases. CDR1 is MNHEY, CDR2 SMNVEV, per germline (reference sequence). CDR3 length equals 16 residues.

In its sample, this clonotype was seen a few times. This chain joins TRBV15 and TRBJ2-7; possibly TRBD1 for D (6 bases). The V end lost 0 bases, the J end lost 7 bases, and 13 bases lay between the germline ends. The CDR3 spans 14 residues. CDR1 and CDR2 from the germline V gene are LNHNV and YYDKDF (reference sequence). The DNA for the CDR3 is TGTGCCACCAGCAGAGATTTAGCAGGGGATGAGCAGTACTTC. It is translated as CATSRDLAGDEQYF.

This clonotype has a handful of counts. This rearrangement joins TRBV6-5 to TRBJ2-1, with D perhaps matching TRBD2 (5 bases). V gave up 0 bases and J gave up 7 bases, with 19 bases separating them. Germline-derived CDR1 and CDR2 are MNHEY and SVGAGI. This CDR3 contains 17 residues. The CDR3 sequence: CASSYSIAGNKLNEQFF. Written as DNA, the CDR3 is TGTGCCAGCAGTTACTCGATAGCCGGGAATAAGTTGAATGAGCAGTTCTTC.

This clonotype was recorded at least ten times. The chain carries TRBV7-8 and TRBJ1-2; D is undetermined. The CDR3 loop spans 11 amino acids. V was shortened by 5 bases and J by 2 bases, with 3 bases between the two germline ends. The V gene's germline CDR1 is SGHVS and CDR2 FQNEAQ. The CDR3 nucleotides read TGTGCCAGCAGCCGCAACTATGGCTACACCTTC. Translated: CASSRNYGYTF.

This clonotype turned up a few times. The J gene is TRBJ1-1, the V gene TRBV10-2; D uncertain. Germline V gene sequence: CDR1 WSHSY, CDR2 SAAADI. The CDR3 spans 16 residues. V was cut by 7 bases and J by 0 bases, with 18 bases left in between. CDR3 sequence (DNA): TGCGCCAGCACCTATGGGGTGGCAGGTCTGAACACTGAAGCTTTCTTT. Its translation: CASTYGVAGLNTEAFF.

The table lists this clonotype with a few counts. The chain employs TRBV9 and TRBJ1-6, with 7 bases aligning to TRBD1. Per germline, CDR1 SGDLS and CDR2 YYNGEE. V shed 0 bases and J 8 bases; nucleotides not matched to a gene: 8. CDR3 length: 16 residues. In DNA form, the CDR3 reads TGTGCCAGCAGCGTAGTAGGAGGGGGCGATCATTCACCCCTCCACTTT. Translated: CASSVVGGGDHSPLHF.

In its sample, this clonotype was seen a few times. The V and J genes are TRBV4-3 and TRBJ1-4, with 7 positions matching TRBD1. With V trimmed by 1 base and J by 8 bases, 7 bases remained unmatched. Per the germline V gene, CDR1 is LGHNA and CDR2 is YSLEER. The CDR3 has 15 amino acids. CDR3 sequence reads: CASSQGQGVDEKLFF. The CDR3 nucleotides are TGCGCCAGCAGCCAAGGACAGGGAGTGGACGAAAAACTGTTTTTT.

This clonotype was observed many times. This chain joins TRBV20-1 and TRBJ2-5; D remains unclear. The CDR3 loop spans 12 amino acids. CDR1 and CDR2 from the germline V gene are DFQATT and SNEGSKA (reference sequence). Trimming cost V 2 bases and J 0 bases, with 4 bases left between them. CDR3 DNA: TGCAGTGCTAGACAGTACCAAGAGACCCAGTACTTC. As protein: CSARQYQETQYF.

This clonotype has only a few counts. In DNA form, the CDR3 reads TGTGCCTGGAGCCTCGGGACCCCGTTACCTGAAAAACTGTTTTTT. This sequence encodes CAWSLGTPLPEKLFF. The J gene is TRBJ1-4, the V gene TRBV30, with D perhaps TRBD1 (5 bases). Trimming removed 3 bases at V and 7 bases at J, with 18 bases between. This CDR3 has 15 residues. Germline V CDR1 and CDR2: GTSNPN, SVGIG (reference sequence).

The V call is TRBV12-3 or TRBV12-4, the J call TRBJ2-1, with 7 bases aligning to TRBD2. The J segment lost 0 bases and the V segment lost 10 bases, leaving 9 bases of the junction unmatched. The CDR3 is 15 amino acids. The CDR3 reads CATRIGGSSYNEQFF. DNA of the CDR3: TGTGCCACCCGGATAGGCGGGAGCTCCTACAATGAGCAGTTCTTC.

At least ten counts were recorded for this clonotype. The rearrangement links TRBV29-1 to TRBJ2-7; TRBD2 is a possible D gene (5 bases). Germline lookup yields CDR1 SQVTM and CDR2 ANQGSEA. The CDR3 loop spans 14 amino acids. The V and J ends lost 4 bases and 2 bases respectively, with 15 bases between them. The CDR3 sequence: CSVVRGSFPYEQYF. The CDR3 DNA sequence: TGCAGCGTTGTTCGAGGGTCTTTTCCCTACGAGCAGTACTTC.